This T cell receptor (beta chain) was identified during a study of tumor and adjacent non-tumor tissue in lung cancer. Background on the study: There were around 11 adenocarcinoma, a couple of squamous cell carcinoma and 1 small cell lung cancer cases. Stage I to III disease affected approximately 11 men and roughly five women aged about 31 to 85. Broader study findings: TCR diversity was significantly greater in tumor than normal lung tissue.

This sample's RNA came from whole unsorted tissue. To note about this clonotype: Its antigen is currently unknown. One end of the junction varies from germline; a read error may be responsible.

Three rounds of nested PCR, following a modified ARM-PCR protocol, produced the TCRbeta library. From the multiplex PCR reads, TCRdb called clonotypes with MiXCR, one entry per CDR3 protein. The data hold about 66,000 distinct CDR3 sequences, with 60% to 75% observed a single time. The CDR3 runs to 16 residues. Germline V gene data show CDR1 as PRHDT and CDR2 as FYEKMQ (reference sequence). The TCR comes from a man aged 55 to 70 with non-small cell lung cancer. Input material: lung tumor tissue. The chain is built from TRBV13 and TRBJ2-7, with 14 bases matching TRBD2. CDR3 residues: CASNWGLAGVTYEQYF. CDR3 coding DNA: TGTGCCAGCAACTGGGGACTAGCGGGAGTAACCTATGAGCAGTACTTC.